The 4 T cell receptor beta chains in this list originate from one sample, sequenced in a study of blood T cell repertoires in COVID-19. Clones were sequenced by immunoSEQ multiplex PCR, and TCRdb holds only the in-frame ones, with some missing. The sample has some 160,000 clones, about four fifths seen once. Input material: peripheral blood. The receptors derive from a man between 65 and 85 years old with active or convalescent COVID-19.

The V gene is TRBV7-9, the J gene TRBJ1-1; TRBD1 matches 7 bases. This CDR3 has 13 amino acids. The J segment lost 5 bases and the V segment lost 3 bases, leaving 3 bases of the junction unmatched. Germline loops: CDR1 SEHNR, CDR2 FQNEAQ (reference sequence). In DNA form, the CDR3 reads TGTGCCAGCAGCTTTGAACAGGGGACTGAAGCTTTCTTT. Its protein product is CASSFEQGTEAFF.

The chain uses TRBV21-1 and TRBJ2-2; TRBD1 reflects the table's D call only, with no check against the DNA. TRBV21-1 constitutes a pseudogene. CDR3 length equals 18 residues. CDR3 in DNA: TGTGCCAGCAGCACCCCACCTGGGCAGGGGGCTAGAACCGGGGAGCTGTTTTTT. Translation gives CASSTPPGQGARTGELFF.

The rearrangement uses TRBV5-5 and TRBJ2-2; 8 nucleotides line up with TRBD2. Germline V CDR1 and CDR2: SGHKS, YYEKEE (reference sequence). CDR3 length: 16 amino acids. Trimming cost V 4 bases and J 1 base; bases outside gene matches: 6. The chain's CDR3 is CASSAVLAGNTGELFF. DNA for the CDR3: TGTGCCAGCAGCGCGGTCCTAGCGGGGAACACCGGGGAGCTGTTTTTT. Using reference TRBV5-5 and TRBJ2-2 for the parts outside the CDR3, the full variable domain is DAGVTQSPTHLIKTRGQQVTLRCSPISGHKSVSWYQQVLGQGPQFIFQYYEKEERGRGNFPDRFSARQFPNYSSELNVNALLLGDSALYLCASSAVLAGNTGELFFGEGSRLTVL.

J is TRBJ1-5 and V is TRBV5-1; a weak D match, TRBD1 (6 bases). Germline lookup yields CDR1 SGHRS and CDR2 YFSETQ. This CDR3 region has 15 residues. Trimming took 0 bases from V and 1 from J, leaving 8 bases between them. CDR3: CASSLDGQSNQPQHF. The DNA of the CDR3 is TGCGCCAGCAGCTTGGATGGACAGAGCAATCAGCCCCAGCATTTT.